Listed below are T cell receptor beta chains from one sample, sequenced in a study of cytomegalovirus exposure and HLA in healthy donors. Clones were sequenced by immunoSEQ multiplex PCR, and TCRdb holds only the in-frame ones, with some missing. This sample has over 150,000 clones, with 70% to 85% found just once. Sequencing was performed on PBMCs. These receptors came from a boy aged 2-9 years in good health and CMV-seronegative. CDR3s include the opening cysteine and the closing phenylalanine or tryptophan. A D gene is named only where the DNA matches it firmly. Clone size, where shown, is once, few, many, or a class for clones that have expanded.

cdr3_aa	cdr3_nt	j_call	cdr3_length	clone_size	v_call	d_call
CASSYWGLAGELFF	TGTGCCAGCAGTTACTGGGGCCTGGCCGGGGAGCTGTTTTTT	TRBJ2-2	14	-	TRBV6-6	-
CASSLGGGVTDTQYF	TGTGCTAGCAGCTTAGGAGGGGGGGTCACAGATACGCAGTATTTT	TRBJ2-3	15	-	TRBV7-7	-
CASSSPRGDRAHEQYF	TGTGCCAGCAGCTCCCCCAGGGGGGACAGGGCCCACGAGCAGTACTTC	TRBJ2-7	16	-	TRBV7-9	TRBD1
CASSLDRRGKGQGPYEQYF	TGTGCCAGCAGCTTAGATCGACGGGGGAAAGGACAGGGGCCTTACGAGCAGTACTTC	TRBJ2-7	19	-	TRBV11-2	TRBD1
CASSLAFPGANYGYTF	TGCGCCAGCAGCTTGGCGTTTCCTGGGGCCAACTATGGCTACACCTTC	TRBJ1-2	16	-	TRBV5-1	-
CASRVTGDEQYF	TGTGCCAGCAGAGTGACAGGGGACGAGCAGTACTTC	TRBJ2-7	12	-	TRBV2	TRBD1
CASGPDSTNTEAFF	TGTGCTAGTGGCCCGGACAGTACCAACACTGAAGCTTTCTTT	TRBJ1-1	14	-	TRBV12-5	-
CASSIGGNGYTF	TGTGCCAGTAGTATTGGGGGGAACGGCTACACCTTC	TRBJ1-2	12	-	TRBV19	-
CASSVGAGPSQPQHF	TGTGCCAGCAGCGTAGGGGCAGGGCCAAGTCAGCCCCAGCATTTT	TRBJ1-5	15	-	TRBV9	-
CASSEVALAGVETQYF	TGTGCCAGCAGTGAGGTGGCGCTAGCGGGGGTAGAGACCCAGTACTTC	TRBJ2-5	16	-	TRBV6-1	TRBD2
CASSTGQGYGYTF	TGCGCCAGCTCCACGGGACAGGGCTATGGCTACACCTTC	TRBJ1-2	13	-	TRBV4-3	TRBD1
CASKVDRNTEAFF	TGTGCCAGCAAAGTGGACAGGAACACTGAAGCTTTCTTT	TRBJ1-1	13	-	TRBV2	-
CASSIDRDQPQHF	TGTGCCAGTAGTATAGACAGGGATCAGCCCCAGCATTTT	TRBJ1-5	13	-	TRBV19	-
CASSFSTGSGEQYF	TGTGCCAGCAGCTTCTCCACAGGGTCGGGTGAGCAGTACTTC	TRBJ2-7	14	-	TRBV5-5	-
CATSRTGEGTEAFF	TGTGCCACCAGCAGGACAGGGGAAGGCACTGAAGCTTTCTTT	TRBJ1-1	14	few	TRBV15	TRBD1
CASSTRTRDREVNQPQHF	TGTGCCAGCAGCACACGAACACGGGACAGGGAAGTCAATCAGCCCCAGCATTTT	TRBJ1-5	18	-	TRBV11-3	TRBD1
CASSLDVKHSTDTQYF	TGTGCCAGCAGCTTAGACGTTAAGCATAGCACAGATACGCAGTATTTT	TRBJ2-3	16	-	TRBV7-6	-
CASKGLRGIDSPLHF	TGTGCCAGCAAAGGGTTGAGGGGGATCGATTCACCCCTCCACTTT	TRBJ1-6	15	-	TRBV6-5	-
CASSAAPKTSGTDTQYF	TGTGCCAGCAGCGCCGCCCCAAAGACTAGCGGGACAGATACGCAGTATTTT	TRBJ2-3	17	-	TRBV9	TRBD2
CASSQAPSYEQYF	TGCGCCAGCAGCCAAGCTCCGAGCTACGAGCAGTACTTC	TRBJ2-7	13	-	TRBV4-3	-
CASSLPLTGELFF	TGTGCCAGTAGCCTACCCCTCACCGGGGAGCTGTTTTTT	TRBJ2-2	13	-	TRBV19	-
CASSLKRNRGSGANVLTF	TGTGCCAGCAGTTTAAAGAGAAACAGGGGATCCGGGGCCAACGTCCTGACTTTC	TRBJ2-6	18	-	TRBV27	TRBD1
CASSPGGAEQYF	TGTGCCAGCAGCCCGGGGGGGGCCGAGCAGTACTTC	TRBJ2-7	12	-	TRBV7-9	TRBD2
CASAFVSRGYTF	TGTGCCAGCGCGTTCGTTTCTCGTGGCTACACCTTC	TRBJ1-2	12	-	TRBV2	-
CASSIPSGGASSYNEQFF	TGTGCCAGTAGTATCCCTAGCGGGGGGGCGAGCTCCTACAATGAGCAGTTCTTC	TRBJ2-1	18	-	TRBV19	TRBD2
CASSLRTNSLDLAFF	TGCGCCAGCAGCTTGCGAACTAATTCACTGGATCTGGCTTTCTTT	TRBJ1-1	15	-	TRBV5-1	-
CASSQDELKGLAPQETQYF	TGCGCCAGCAGCCAAGACGAGCTAAAAGGACTAGCGCCCCAAGAGACCCAGTACTTC	TRBJ2-5	19	-	TRBV4-1	TRBD2
CASSYWGHLGTGELFF	TGTGCCAGCAGTTACTGGGGACACCTAGGGACCGGGGAGCTGTTTTTT	TRBJ2-2	16	-	TRBV6-5	-
CAWNSWTVYGYTF	TGTGCCTGGAATTCATGGACAGTCTATGGCTACACCTTC	TRBJ1-2	13	-	TRBV30	-
CASSQGTDTGELFF	TGTGCCAGCAGTCAAGGGACAGACACCGGGGAGCTGTTTTTT	TRBJ2-2	14	-	TRBV27	TRBD1
CASSNSRGGSYNEQFF	TGTGCCAGCAGCAACTCGCGGGGGGGCTCCTACAATGAGCAGTTCTTC	TRBJ2-1	16	once	TRBV7-8	TRBD2
CASSSGGSYNEQFF	TGTGCCAGCAGCTCAGGGGGCTCCTACAATGAGCAGTTCTTC	TRBJ2-1	14	-	TRBV14	TRBD1
CASSQDWLAGGYNEQFF	TGTGCCAGCAGCCAAGATTGGCTAGCGGGGGGGTACAATGAGCAGTTCTTC	TRBJ2-1	17	-	TRBV4-2	TRBD2
CASSDRSTNEKLFF	TGTGCCAGCAGCGACAGATCAACTAATGAAAAACTGTTTTTT	TRBJ1-4	14	-	TRBV7-2	-
CASSALPSGGATDTQYF	TGCGCCAGCAGCGCGCTCCCAAGCGGGGGGGCGACAGATACGCAGTATTTT	TRBJ2-3	17	few	TRBV5-1	TRBD2
CASSGEHYGYTF	TGTGCCAGCAGCGGAGAGCACTATGGCTACACCTTC	TRBJ1-2	12	few	TRBV7-2	-
CASSQAGSRIMQFF	TGTGCCAGCAGCCAAGCCGGGAGCAGGATCATGCAGTTCTTC	TRBJ2-1	14	-	TRBV14	-
CASSRVREVHGYTF	TGTGCCAGCAGCCGAGTCCGGGAAGTACATGGCTACACCTTC	TRBJ1-2	14	-	TRBV27	-
CASSDIERRMSIVGLAGSYEQYF	TGTGCCAGCAGTGACATAGAGAGGCGCATGAGCATAGTGGGACTAGCGGGGTCCTACGAGCAGTACTTC	TRBJ2-7	23	once	TRBV2	TRBD2
CASSPPPGAGGPETQYF	TGTGCCAGCAGCCCCCCGCCAGGGGCGGGGGGGCCAGAGACCCAGTACTTC	TRBJ2-5	17	-	TRBV7-9	TRBD2
CASYFGKLADYNEQFF	TGCGCCAGCTACTTTGGGAAACTAGCGGATTACAATGAGCAGTTCTTC	TRBJ2-1	16	-	TRBV5-1	TRBD2
CAWRSSSYNEQFF	TGTGCCTGGCGGTCAAGCTCCTACAATGAGCAGTTCTTC	TRBJ2-1	13	-	TRBV30	-
CASRLEDPYEQYF	TGTGCCAGCAGACTAGAAGATCCCTACGAGCAGTACTTC	TRBJ2-7	13	-	TRBV6-1	-
CASSPWTGGGTDTQYF	TGTGCCAGCAGCCCCTGGACGGGAGGGGGCACAGATACGCAGTATTTT	TRBJ2-3	16	once	TRBV5-8	TRBD2
CASSDRDRVTRGYTF	TGTGCCAGCAGCGACCGGGACAGGGTGACCCGCGGCTACACCTTC	TRBJ1-2	15	-	TRBV7-8	TRBD1
CASSPNHLLRDTTDTQYF	TGTGCCAGCAGTCCAAACCATCTTCTAAGGGACACCACAGATACGCAGTATTTT	TRBJ2-3	18	-	TRBV28	-
CSVEVPSYEQYF	TGCAGCGTTGAAGTTCCGTCCTACGAGCAGTACTTC	TRBJ2-7	12	-	TRBV29-1	-
CASSIWQGTGELFF	TGTGCCAGTAGTATATGGCAGGGGACCGGGGAGCTGTTTTTT	TRBJ2-2	14	-	TRBV19	-